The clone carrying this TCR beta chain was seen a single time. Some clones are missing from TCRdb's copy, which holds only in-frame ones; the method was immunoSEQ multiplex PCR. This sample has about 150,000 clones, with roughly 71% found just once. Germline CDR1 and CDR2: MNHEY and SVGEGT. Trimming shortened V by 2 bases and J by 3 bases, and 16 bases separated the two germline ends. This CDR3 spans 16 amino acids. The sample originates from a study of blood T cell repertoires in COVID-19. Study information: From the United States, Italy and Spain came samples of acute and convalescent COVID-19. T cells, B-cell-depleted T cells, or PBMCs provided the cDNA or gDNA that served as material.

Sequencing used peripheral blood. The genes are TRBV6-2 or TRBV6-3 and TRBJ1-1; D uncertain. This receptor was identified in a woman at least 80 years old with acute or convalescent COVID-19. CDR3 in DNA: TGTGCCAGCAGTTACAGGCAGGCTGGGAGTTACACTGAAGCTTTCTTT. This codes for CASSYRQAGSYTEAFF.